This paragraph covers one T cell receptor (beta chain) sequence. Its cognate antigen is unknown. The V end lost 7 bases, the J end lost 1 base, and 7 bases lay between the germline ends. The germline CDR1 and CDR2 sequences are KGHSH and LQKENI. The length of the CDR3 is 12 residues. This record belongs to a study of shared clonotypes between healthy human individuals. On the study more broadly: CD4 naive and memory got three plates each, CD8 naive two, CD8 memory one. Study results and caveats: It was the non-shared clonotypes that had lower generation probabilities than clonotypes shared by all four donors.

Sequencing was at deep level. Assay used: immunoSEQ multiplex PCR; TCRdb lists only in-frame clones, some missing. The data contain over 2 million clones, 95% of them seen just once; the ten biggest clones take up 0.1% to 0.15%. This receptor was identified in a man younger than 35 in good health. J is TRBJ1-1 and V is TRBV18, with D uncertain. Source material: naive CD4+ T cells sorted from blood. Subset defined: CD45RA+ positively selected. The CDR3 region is CASLRGNTEAFF. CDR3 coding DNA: TGTGCCAGCTTACGTGGGAACACTGAAGCTTTCTTT.